A single sample is the source of the 15 T cell receptor beta chains below, sequenced in a study of cytomegalovirus exposure and HLA in healthy donors. PCR primers comprised 60 Vbeta and 13 Jbeta primers. Method: immunoSEQ multiplex PCR; TCRdb's copy keeps in-frame clones and lacks some. The data show about 200,000 clones, 82% seen once. Sequenced: PBMCs. These receptors originate from a boy aged 2 to 10 in good health and CMV-seronegative.

This chain joins TRBV21-1 and TRBJ1-1; TRBD1, the table's D call, was not compared with the DNA. TRBV21-1 corresponds to a pseudogene. The CDR3 contains 14 residues. The CDR3 here is CASSKISRGEGAFF. CDR3 bases: TGTGCCAGCAGCAAGATATCCAGGGGTGAGGGAGCTTTCTTT.

There are a few counts of this clone. J is TRBJ2-4 and V is TRBV27; tentative D call: TRBD2 (5 bases). CDR3 size: 16 residues. Germline lookup yields CDR1 MNHEY and CDR2 SMNVEV (reference sequence). Trimming removed 4 bases at V and 1 base at J, with 14 bases between. In DNA, the CDR3 is TGTGCCAGCAGTTCCCAGCCACCGGGGGCCAAAAACATTCAGTACTTC. It codes for CASSSQPPGAKNIQYF.

About this clone: Within the sample, other DNA sequences also encode this same CDR3. The chain employs TRBV6-1 and TRBJ2-1; perhaps TRBD1 as D (6 bases). From germline, CDR1 is MNHNS and CDR2 SASEGT. The CDR3 loop spans 14 amino acids. V dropped 3 bases and J dropped 2 bases, with 8 bases sitting between them. This CDR3 reads CASSDRGPYNEQFF. The CDR3 nucleotides read TGTGCCAGCAGTGACAGGGGCCCCTACAATGAGCAGTTCTTC.

The chain joins TRBV27 to TRBJ1-2, with TRBD1 matching 7 bases. J was trimmed by 4 bases and V by 6 bases; bases with no gene match: 11. This CDR3 is built from 15 residues. The germline gives CDR1 MNHEY, CDR2 SMNVEV (reference sequence). The CDR3 region has the DNA TGTGCCAGCAGCCCCCAGGGGGGCCCTTTCTATGGCTACACCTTC. Amino acids: CASSPQGGPFYGYTF.

The chain uses TRBV19 and TRBJ2-2; 10 bases map to TRBD2. Germline V gene lookup returns CDR1 LNHDA and CDR2 SQIVND (reference sequence). CDR3 length: 17 amino acids. The V and J ends lost 4 bases and 6 bases, in that order; junction bases with no gene match: 11. The CDR3 nucleotides read TGTGCCAGTAGTAGAGCGGGGGGGCGACCCTCCGCCGGGGAGCTGTTTTTT. Its translation: CASSRAGGRPSAGELFF.

This clone was seen a few times. The chain employs TRBV5-4 and TRBJ2-5; TRBD1 aligns across 11 bases. V lost 3 bases and J lost 5; bases outside the gene matches: 12. CDR3 length: 17 amino acids. The germline gives CDR1 SGHNT, CDR2 YYREEE (reference sequence). CDR3 amino acids: CASSWGTGGTIGETQYF. CDR3 in DNA: TGTGCCAGCAGCTGGGGGACAGGGGGAACAATTGGGGAGACCCAGTACTTC. Supplemented by reference TRBV5-4 and TRBJ2-5, the full variable domain reads ETGVTQSPTHLIKTRGQQVTLRCSSQSGHNTVSWYQQALGQGPQFIFQYYREEENGRGNFPPRFSGLQFPNYSSELNVNALELDDSALYLCASSWGTGGTIGETQYFGPGTRLLVL.

V usage is TRBV6-5 and J usage is TRBJ1-1; possibly TRBD1 for D (5 bases). CDR1 is MNHEY and CDR2 is SVGAGI in the germline V gene. CDR3 length: 15 residues. Trimming removed 5 bases at V and 1 base at J, with 14 bases between. The CDR3 here is CASSRGTRQNTEAFF. The CDR3 coding sequence is TGTGCCAGCAGTAGGGGCACCCGACAGAACACTGAAGCTTTCTTT.

The chain couples TRBV4-1 to TRBJ2-1, with 8 bases matching TRBD1. Losses at the gene ends were 3 bases for V and 5 bases for J; bases not matched to a gene: 3. Germline loops: CDR1 MGHRA, CDR2 YSYEKL. CDR3 size: 14 residues. Here the CDR3 DNA reads TGCGCCAGCAGCCAGAACAGGGGGAACAATGAGCAGTTCTTC. As protein: CASSQNRGNNEQFF.

V usage is TRBV7-2 and J usage is TRBJ1-1, with D uncertain. CDR1 and CDR2 from the germline V gene are SGHTA and FQGNSA. CDR3 length: 14 amino acids. V lost 3 bases to trimming and J lost 2 bases, with 10 bases between them. DNA for the CDR3: TGTGCCAGCAGCTTTGGGCCCTATAACACTGAAGCTTTCTTT. It translates to CASSFGPYNTEAFF.

This chain uses TRBV6-6 with TRBJ1-1; D uncertain. CDR1 is MNHNY and CDR2 is SVGAGI in the germline V gene (reference sequence). V was cut by 6 bases and J by 1 base, with 9 bases left in between. This CDR3 region has 13 residues. The chain's CDR3 is CASSRSRNTEAFF. The CDR3 DNA reads as TGTGCCAGCAGCCGAAGTAGGAACACTGAAGCTTTCTTT.

In DNA, the CDR3 is TGCGCCAGCAGCCCCCGTGGTGAGCCCTACGAGCAGTACTTC. Encoded protein: CASSPRGEPYEQYF. This chain joins TRBV5-1 and TRBJ2-7; D not certain. This CDR3 contains 14 residues. The germline gives CDR1 SGHRS, CDR2 YFSETQ. Trimming left V 4 bases short and J 2 bases short, with 13 bases between.

This chain connects TRBV6-5 to TRBJ1-5; no reliable D call. The germline V gene encodes CDR1 MNHEY and CDR2 SVGAGI. V was cut by 0 bases and J by 7 bases, with 7 bases left in between. The length of the CDR3 is 13 residues. The CDR3 loop is CASSYSSGQPQHF. Written as DNA, the CDR3 is TGTGCCAGCAGTTACTCGTCGGGGCAGCCCCAGCATTTT.

This clone has only one observation. The V and J genes are TRBV5-1 and TRBJ2-1; 11 positions match TRBD2. This CDR3 comprises 16 residues. Germline V CDR1 and CDR2: SGHRS, YFSETQ. The V gene end was trimmed by 0 bases and the J gene end by 6 bases; junction bases not matched to a gene: 5. CDR3 sequence: CASSLARLAGSNEQFF. The CDR3 region has the DNA TGCGCCAGCAGCTTGGCTCGACTAGCGGGGAGCAATGAGCAGTTCTTC.

A few counts support this clone. V gene TRBV15 combines with J gene TRBJ2-6; no definite D call. There are 15 residues in the CDR3. The V and J ends lost 0 bases and 2 bases respectively, with 5 bases between them. The germline V gene encodes CDR1 LNHNV and CDR2 YYDKDF (reference sequence). The CDR3 DNA follows: TGTGCCACCAGCAGAGAGGGCCCTGGGGCCAACGTCCTGACTTTC. Protein: CATSREGPGANVLTF.

The chain recombines TRBV9 with TRBJ2-1; D is perhaps TRBD1 (6 bases). V lost 3 bases and J lost 1, with 11 bases in between. This CDR3 has 15 amino acids. CDR1 and CDR2 (germline): SGDLS, YYNGEE. The DNA of the CDR3 is TGTGCCAGCAGCGCCCACAGGGAATCCTACAATGAGCAGTTCTTC. Its protein product is CASSAHRESYNEQFF.